A selection of T cell receptor beta chains follows, all from one sample in a study of blood T cell repertoires in COVID-19. Sequencing was performed with immunoSEQ multiplex PCR; in TCRdb, only in-frame clones are kept and a portion is missing. Of 250,000 to 300,000 clones listed, roughly 86% are singletons. Sequencing was carried out using PBMCs or T cells enriched from blood (not recorded which). The receptors stem from a woman in her sixties or seventies who had recovered from COVID-19. CDR3s include the opening cysteine and the closing phenylalanine or tryptophan. D genes are given only for firm matches. Only part of the rows carry a size: once, few, many, or a class if the clone is expanded.

CDR3 protein: CASGRPTNEKLFF
CDR3 DNA: TGTGCCAGCGGGAGACCCACTAATGAAAAACTGTTTTTT
clone size: few
V gene: TRBV28
J gene: TRBJ1-4
D gene: -

CDR3 protein: CSVNPGGTDTQYF
CDR3 DNA: TGCAGCGTTAACCCAGGGGGCACAGATACGCAGTATTTT
clone size: -
V gene: TRBV29-1
J gene: TRBJ2-3
D gene: -

CDR3 protein: CASSLEWGGPQHF
CDR3 DNA: TGTGCCAGCAGCTTAGAGTGGGGCGGGCCCCAGCATTTT
clone size: -
V gene: TRBV11-2
J gene: TRBJ1-5
D gene: -

CDR3 protein: CASSSHGRDRDTGELFF
CDR3 DNA: TGTGCCAGTAGTTCCCATGGCCGGGACAGGGATACCGGGGAGCTGTTTTTT
clone size: -
V gene: TRBV19
J gene: TRBJ2-2
D gene: TRBD1

CDR3 protein: CASSQGGGISSYNEQFF
CDR3 DNA: TGTGCCAGCAGCCAAGGTGGGGGGATTAGCTCCTACAATGAGCAGTTCTTC
clone size: -
V gene: TRBV4-2
J gene: TRBJ2-1
D gene: -

CDR3 protein: CASSLPGQGSTGELFF
CDR3 DNA: TGTGCCAGCAGCTTGCCGGGACAGGGGTCAACCGGGGAGCTGTTTTTT
clone size: -
V gene: TRBV5-4
J gene: TRBJ2-2
D gene: TRBD1

CDR3 protein: CASRRPTGAVRNTEAFF
CDR3 DNA: TGCGCCAGCAGGCGACCTACAGGGGCAGTTAGGAACACTGAAGCTTTCTTT
clone size: -
V gene: TRBV4-1
J gene: TRBJ1-1
D gene: TRBD1

CDR3 protein: CASSILGGGEKLFF
CDR3 DNA: TGTGCCAGCAGTATCTTAGGGGGGGGTGAAAAACTGTTTTTT
clone size: -
V gene: TRBV28
J gene: TRBJ1-4
D gene: -

CDR3 protein: CASSVGGRATEAFF
CDR3 DNA: TGTGCCAGCAGCGTAGGTGGTCGAGCCACTGAAGCTTTCTTT
clone size: -
V gene: TRBV9
J gene: TRBJ1-1
D gene: -

CDR3 protein: CASSTRLAGPQETQYF
CDR3 DNA: TGTGCCAGCAGTACCCGACTAGCGGGACCACAAGAGACCCAGTACTTC
clone size: -
V gene: TRBV27
J gene: TRBJ2-5
D gene: TRBD2

CDR3 protein: CASSLGGRDRGYFQYF
CDR3 DNA: TGTGCCAGCAGTTTAGGCGGCCGGGACAGGGGGTACTTTCAGTACTTC
clone size: -
V gene: TRBV28
J gene: TRBJ2-4
D gene: TRBD1

CDR3 protein: CASSVEGTDTQYF
CDR3 DNA: TGTGCCTCCAGCGTGGAGGGCACAGATACGCAGTATTTT
clone size: -
V gene: TRBV19
J gene: TRBJ2-3
D gene: -

CDR3 protein: CASSDMANNYGYTF
CDR3 DNA: TGCGCCAGCAGTGATATGGCAAATAACTATGGCTACACCTTC
clone size: -
V gene: TRBV10-2
J gene: TRBJ1-2
D gene: -

CDR3 protein: CASRGAGTSYEQYF
CDR3 DNA: TGTGCCAGCAGGGGGGCCGGGACATCCTACGAGCAGTACTTC
clone size: -
V gene: TRBV5-6
J gene: TRBJ2-7
D gene: -

CDR3 protein: CASSPTSYEQYF
CDR3 DNA: TGTGCCAGCAGCCCGACTAGCTACGAGCAGTACTTC
clone size: -
V gene: TRBV11-3
J gene: TRBJ2-7
D gene: -

CDR3 protein: CASSFERSYNSPLHF
CDR3 DNA: TGTGCCAGCAGCTTCGAGCGCTCCTATAATTCACCCCTCCACTTT
clone size: -
V gene: TRBV5-5
J gene: TRBJ1-6
D gene: -

CDR3 protein: CASSKSGSYNEQFF
CDR3 DNA: TGTGCCAGCAGCAAGAGCGGGTCCTACAATGAGCAGTTCTTC
clone size: -
V gene: TRBV7-8
J gene: TRBJ2-1
D gene: -

CDR3 protein: CASRPGKAAKNIQYF
CDR3 DNA: TGTGCCAGCAGGCCGGGTAAAGCAGCCAAAAACATTCAGTACTTC
clone size: -
V gene: TRBV6-5
J gene: TRBJ2-4
D gene: -

CDR3 protein: CASSNVGVASNTGELFF
CDR3 DNA: TGTGCCAGTAGTAATGTAGGAGTGGCCTCGAACACCGGGGAGCTGTTTTTT
clone size: few
V gene: TRBV19
J gene: TRBJ2-2
D gene: -

CDR3 protein: CASSAQTDKNEKLFF
CDR3 DNA: TGTGCCAGCAGCGCCCAGACAGACAAGAATGAAAAACTGTTTTTT
clone size: -
V gene: TRBV9
J gene: TRBJ1-4
D gene: -

CDR3 protein: CASSLPRGEQFF
CDR3 DNA: TGTGCCAGCAGCTTACCCCGAGGTGAGCAGTTCTTC
clone size: -
V gene: TRBV7-2
J gene: TRBJ2-1
D gene: -

CDR3 protein: CASSVVESAAYNEQFF
CDR3 DNA: TGTGCCAGTAGTGTTGTTGAGTCAGCGGCCTACAATGAGCAGTTCTTC
clone size: -
V gene: TRBV19
J gene: TRBJ2-1
D gene: -

CDR3 protein: CASSETGGGQETQYF
CDR3 DNA: TGTGCCAGCAGTGAAACGGGGGGAGGCCAAGAGACCCAGTACTTC
clone size: once
V gene: TRBV6-1
J gene: TRBJ2-5
D gene: TRBD2

CDR3 protein: CAISDPGLAGGDLKQFF
CDR3 DNA: TGTGCCATCAGTGACCCGGGACTAGCGGGGGGGGATCTGAAGCAGTTCTTC
clone size: -
V gene: TRBV10-3
J gene: TRBJ2-1
D gene: TRBD2

CDR3 protein: CASSRGTGGWEQYF
CDR3 DNA: TGCGCCAGCAGCCGAGGGACAGGGGGCTGGGAGCAGTACTTC
clone size: once
V gene: TRBV5-1
J gene: TRBJ2-7
D gene: TRBD1

CDR3 protein: CASRGAGPGTEAFF
CDR3 DNA: TGTGCCAGCAGGGGGGCGGGTCCCGGCACTGAAGCTTTCTTT
clone size: -
V gene: TRBV28
J gene: TRBJ1-1
D gene: -

CDR3 protein: CASSYTGEPYNSPLHF
CDR3 DNA: TGTGCCAGCAGCTATACAGGGGAACCCTATAATTCACCCCTCCACTTT
clone size: -
V gene: TRBV28
J gene: TRBJ1-6
D gene: TRBD1

CDR3 protein: CASSSNMNTEAFF
CDR3 DNA: TGTGCCAGCAGTTCTAATATGAACACTGAAGCTTTCTTT
clone size: -
V gene: TRBV28
J gene: TRBJ1-1
D gene: -

CDR3 protein: CASSERGYSNQPQHF
CDR3 DNA: TGTGCCAGCAGTGAAAGGGGTTATAGCAATCAGCCCCAGCATTTT
clone size: -
V gene: TRBV2
J gene: TRBJ1-5
D gene: -

CDR3 protein: CASSNTGRNTEAFF
CDR3 DNA: TGTGCCAGCAGCAACACAGGTAGGAACACTGAAGCTTTCTTT
clone size: -
V gene: TRBV9
J gene: TRBJ1-1
D gene: -

CDR3 protein: CATTPRGTGELFF
CDR3 DNA: TGTGCCACCACCCCGAGAGGGACCGGGGAGCTGTTTTTT
clone size: -
V gene: TRBV24-1
J gene: TRBJ2-2
D gene: -

CDR3 protein: CASEPETYNEQFF
CDR3 DNA: TGTGCCAGCGAGCCGGAGACCTACAATGAGCAGTTCTTC
clone size: -
V gene: TRBV12-3/TRBV12-4
J gene: TRBJ2-1
D gene: -

CDR3 protein: CASSLSREQFF
CDR3 DNA: TGTGCCAGCAGTTTGTCGCGTGAGCAGTTCTTC
clone size: -
V gene: TRBV28
J gene: TRBJ2-1
D gene: -

CDR3 protein: CASSPAPGDQPQHF
CDR3 DNA: TGTGCCAGCTCACCGGCCCCTGGAGATCAGCCCCAGCATTTT
clone size: once
V gene: TRBV18
J gene: TRBJ1-5
D gene: -

CDR3 protein: CATDYGYTF
CDR3 DNA: TGTGCCACAGATTATGGCTACACCTTC
clone size: -
V gene: TRBV28
J gene: TRBJ1-2
D gene: -

CDR3 protein: CASSLRGGEQFF
CDR3 DNA: TGTGCCAGCAGCTTAAGAGGGGGTGAGCAGTTCTTC
clone size: -
V gene: TRBV11-2
J gene: TRBJ2-1
D gene: -

CDR3 protein: CASSQRGQETQYF
CDR3 DNA: TGTGCCAGCAGTCAAAGGGGGCAAGAGACCCAGTACTTC
clone size: -
V gene: TRBV3-1/TRBV3-2
J gene: TRBJ2-5
D gene: -

CDR3 protein: CASSIGPEQYF
CDR3 DNA: TGTGCCAGTAGTATAGGGCCCGAGCAGTACTTC
clone size: -
V gene: TRBV19
J gene: TRBJ2-7
D gene: -

CDR3 protein: CASSLGENYGYTF
CDR3 DNA: TGTGCCAGCAGCTTGGGAGAAAACTATGGCTACACCTTC
clone size: once
V gene: TRBV5-4
J gene: TRBJ1-2
D gene: -

CDR3 protein: CASSLDQGTGNTIYF
CDR3 DNA: TGTGCCAGCAGCTTGGACCAGGGGACTGGAAACACCATATATTTT
clone size: -
V gene: TRBV5-4
J gene: TRBJ1-3
D gene: -

CDR3 protein: CASVEGGAPEAFF
CDR3 DNA: TGTGCCAGCGTCGAGGGGGGGGCGCCTGAAGCTTTCTTT
clone size: -
V gene: TRBV12-3/TRBV12-4
J gene: TRBJ1-1
D gene: -

CDR3 protein: CASSGLNTGELFF
CDR3 DNA: TGCGCCAGCAGTGGACTGAACACCGGGGAGCTGTTTTTT
clone size: -
V gene: TRBV10-1
J gene: TRBJ2-2
D gene: -

CDR3 protein: CASSPWTGGFYEQYF
CDR3 DNA: TGTGCCAGCAGCCCTTGGACAGGGGGCTTCTACGAGCAGTACTTC
clone size: -
V gene: TRBV28
J gene: TRBJ2-7
D gene: TRBD1

CDR3 protein: CASSSRLAGALTDTQYF
CDR3 DNA: TGTGCCAGCAGCTCGCGACTAGCGGGGGCCCTCACAGATACGCAGTATTTT
clone size: once
V gene: TRBV11-2
J gene: TRBJ2-3
D gene: TRBD2

CDR3 protein: CASSTGQRNQPQHF
CDR3 DNA: TGTGCCAGCAGTACTGGACAGCGCAATCAGCCCCAGCATTTT
clone size: -
V gene: TRBV6-5
J gene: TRBJ1-5
D gene: -

CDR3 protein: CAWSGGEGRGDTQYF
CDR3 DNA: TGTGCCTGGAGTGGAGGAGAGGGTCGGGGAGATACGCAGTATTTT
clone size: few
V gene: TRBV30
J gene: TRBJ2-3
D gene: -

CDR3 protein: CASSLPGQGLGSPLHF
CDR3 DNA: TGTGCCAGCAGTTTACCCGGACAGGGACTCGGTTCACCCCTCCACTTT
clone size: few
V gene: TRBV28
J gene: TRBJ1-6
D gene: TRBD1

CDR3 protein: CASSALGTGETGELFF
CDR3 DNA: TGTGCCAGCAGCGCCCTCGGGACAGGGGAAACCGGGGAGCTGTTTTTT
clone size: -
V gene: TRBV9
J gene: TRBJ2-2
D gene: TRBD1

CDR3 protein: CASSKMSAGNQPQHF
CDR3 DNA: TGTGCCAGTAGTAAGATGAGCGCCGGGAATCAGCCCCAGCATTTT
clone size: once
V gene: TRBV19
J gene: TRBJ1-5
D gene: -

CDR3 protein: CASSWLPSGSYNEQFF
CDR3 DNA: TGTGCCAGCAGCTGGCTGCCTAGCGGCTCCTACAATGAGCAGTTCTTC
clone size: few
V gene: TRBV11-2
J gene: TRBJ2-1
D gene: TRBD2